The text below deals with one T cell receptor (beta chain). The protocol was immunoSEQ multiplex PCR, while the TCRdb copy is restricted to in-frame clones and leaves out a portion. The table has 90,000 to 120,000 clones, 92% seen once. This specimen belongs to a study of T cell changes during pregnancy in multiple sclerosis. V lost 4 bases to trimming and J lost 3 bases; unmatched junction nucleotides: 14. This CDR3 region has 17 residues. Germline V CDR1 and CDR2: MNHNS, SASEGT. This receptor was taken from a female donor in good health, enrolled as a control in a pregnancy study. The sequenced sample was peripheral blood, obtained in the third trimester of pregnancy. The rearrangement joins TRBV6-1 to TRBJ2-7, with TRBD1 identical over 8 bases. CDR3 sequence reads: CASSVLGGWDRSYEQYF. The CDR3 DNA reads TGTGCCAGCAGTGTCTTAGGTGGGTGGGACAGGAGCTACGAGCAGTACTTC.